The 4 T cell receptor beta chains listed next were all sequenced from one sample in a study of OX40 agonist ivuxolimab in advanced cancers. The protocol was immunoSEQ multiplex PCR, while the TCRdb copy is restricted to in-frame clones and leaves out a portion. The sample shows 80,000 to 100,000 clones, approximately 88% of them seen only once. Sequences were derived from CD4+ or CD8+ T cells sorted from blood, sampled in a trial of the OX40 agonist ivuxolimab. The receptors here all came from an adult with an advanced solid tumor such as melanoma, head and neck, liver or kidney cancer.

The rearrangement joins TRBV14 to TRBJ1-2; D perhaps matches TRBD1 (5 bases). V was pared by 4 bases and J by 5 bases, with 8 bases between. The CDR3 sequence is 12 residues long. The germline CDR1 and CDR2 sequences are SGHDN and FVKESK. Here the CDR3 DNA reads TGTGCCAGCAGCCCGCAGGGTTATGGCTACACCTTC. It encodes CASSPQGYGYTF.

CDR3 DNA sequence: TGTGCCATCAGTGGCCAGGGTGAGAAGGTGTACACTGAAGCTTTCTTT. Amino acids: CAISGQGEKVYTEAFF. The chain links TRBV10-3 to TRBJ1-1; D possibly corresponds to TRBD1 (5 bases). Germline V lookup: CDR1 ENHRY, CDR2 SYGVKD. The CDR3 sequence is 16 residues long. The V gene lost 4 bases and the J gene lost 3 bases, with 18 bases spanning the gap.

The CDR3 protein is CASSSIQGARETQYF. CDR3 bases: TGCGCCAGCAGCTCAATACAGGGGGCGAGAGAGACCCAGTACTTC. The rearrangement joins TRBV5-1 to TRBJ2-5; 9 positions agree with TRBD1. CDR1 SGHRS and CDR2 YFSETQ come from the germline V gene. Unmatched junction bases numbered 7, after V lost 3 bases and J lost 4 bases. The CDR3 runs to 15 residues.

This clone was observed a few times. This rearrangement joins TRBV7-3 to TRBJ1-1; TRBD1 agrees at 8 bases. Germline V CDR1 and CDR2: SGHTA, FQGTGA. The CDR3 runs to 14 residues. J was trimmed by 4 bases and V by 5 bases; bases with no gene match: 6. CDR3 region: CASSPSGGLTEAFF. The CDR3 coding sequence is TGTGCCAGCAGCCCGTCAGGGGGCCTCACTGAAGCTTTCTTT.